This section outlines one T cell receptor (beta chain) sequence together with its context. The clone's antigen remains unknown. The sample holds no much larger clone one base away, and base qualities are not on file. V is pruned by 1 base and J by 0 bases, leaving 3 bases of the junction without a gene match. Taken from cysteine to phenylalanine, the CDR3 has 15 residues. The entry retains the CDR3 DNA only, 45 bases that are in frame from base 1. CDR1 is given as SGHAT and CDR2 as FQNNGV, both from the germline V gene. TCRbeta CDR3 regions were amplified from genomic DNA using the immunoSEQ Assay, a bias-controlled multiplex PCR. The authors' analysis ran thus. Within the assay, amplification of reference gene primers was used to estimate how many nucleated cells each sample contained. To quantify the absolute abundance of each unique TCRbeta CDR3 rearrangement, sequence reads were collapsed and filtered. Productive Simpson clonality was computed per sample as the square root of Simpson's diversity index over productive rearrangements. TCRdb carries this immuneACCESS record with in-frame sequences only. Its versions omit some clonotypes, under half of them owing to an unresolved V gene in the studies checked, with the rest unexplained. The D gene and trimming were derived from the DNA, and the V and J assignments and clone size from that table. The sample profile shows under 200,000 clones; roughly 85% of them were found once. The ten most abundant clones make up 1.1% of the sample.

This entry is derived from a study of blood T cell repertoires in COVID-19 (dated by TCRdb to 2018 to 2021). Describing the broader study: Samples from collaborators originated in the United States, Italy and Spain and spanned both the acute and convalescent phases of COVID-19. The material from the prospective study consisted of cDNA or gDNA derived from T cells, B-cell-depleted T cells, or PBMCs. The dataset comprised deeply sampled blood TCRbeta repertoires from subjects exposed to, actively infected with, or recovered from COVID-19. The repertoires were made available in a free public database intended to serve as a resource for research on the immune response to SARS-CoV-2. The samples were drawn from the first 160 participants of the ongoing ImmuneRACE study and from over a thousand subjects provided by 6 global collaborators. A de-identified subject ID, COVID-19 status, age in years and sex were almost always included in the sample metadata. HLA class I and class II types, where available, came from metadata supplied by the sample provider rather than from assay-based typing. Broader findings and caveats from the paper: Clinical and demographic metadata were provided uncurated, with the amount varying by source and participant.

Each collaborating institution followed its own protocols to collect whole blood in K2EDTA tubes. For TCRbeta analysis, collaborators shipped samples as frozen whole blood, isolated PBMCs, or DNA extracted from either of those sample types. The receptor was derived from a middle-aged man with acute or convalescent COVID-19. The sample was peripheral blood. The chain is encoded by TRBV11-2 joined to TRBJ2-7; the central 7 bases match TRBD1. The bases read TGTGCCAGCAGCTTAGGAGGGGGCGCCTCCTACGAGCAGTACTTC. This yields the protein CASSLGGGASYEQYF.